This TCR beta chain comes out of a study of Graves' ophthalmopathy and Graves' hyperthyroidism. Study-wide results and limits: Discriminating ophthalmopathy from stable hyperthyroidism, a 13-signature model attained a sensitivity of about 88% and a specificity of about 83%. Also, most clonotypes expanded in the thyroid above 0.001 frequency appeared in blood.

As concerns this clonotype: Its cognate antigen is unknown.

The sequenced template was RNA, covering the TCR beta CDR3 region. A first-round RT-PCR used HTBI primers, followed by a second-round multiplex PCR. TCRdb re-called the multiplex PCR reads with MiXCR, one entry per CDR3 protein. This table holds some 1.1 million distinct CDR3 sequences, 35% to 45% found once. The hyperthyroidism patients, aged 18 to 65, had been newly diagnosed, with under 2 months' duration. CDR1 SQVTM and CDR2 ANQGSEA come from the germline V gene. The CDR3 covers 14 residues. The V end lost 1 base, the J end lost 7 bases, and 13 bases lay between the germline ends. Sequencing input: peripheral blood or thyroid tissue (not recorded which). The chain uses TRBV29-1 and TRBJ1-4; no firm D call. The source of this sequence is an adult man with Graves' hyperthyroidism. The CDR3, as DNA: TGCAGCGTTGAAGGGGTCGCGACTGGTGAAAAACTGTTTTTT. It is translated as CSVEGVATGEKLFF.